A single T cell receptor (beta chain) is shown here with its context. Its antigen is unknown. The sample comes from a study of CD8+ T cells in alopecia areata. Study-wide background: Treated patients received oral tofacitinib, 5 to 10 mg twice daily. Study-wide results and limits: Sequencing of scalp tissue also captures the resident alphabeta T cells of normal skin.

Alopecia areata patients provided lesional scalp punch biopsies and peripheral blood, both collected for the study. As the sequencing template, cDNA was produced by extracting RNA and reverse transcribing it. Produced via immunoSEQ multiplex PCR; TCRdb's table is partial and in-frame only. The table includes some 100,000 clones, roughly two fifths detected once. Looked up from germline, CDR1 is KGHSH and CDR2 is LQKENI. Trimming left V 1 base short and J 4 bases short, with 11 bases between. The length of the CDR3 is 15 residues. Sequenced sample: CD4+ T cells sorted from blood. The TCR originated in a human donor with alopecia areata. The V gene is TRBV18, the J gene TRBJ1-5, with D tentatively TRBD1 (6 bases). The CDR3 spells CASSPRGAINQPQHF. As DNA, the CDR3 is TGTGCCAGCTCACCACGGGGGGCGATTAATCAGCCCCAGCATTTT.